Detailed here is one T cell receptor (beta chain). TCRdb re-called the 5' RACE reads through MiXCR, storing one row per CDR3 protein. The top ten hold around 1% of the sample, which has some 350,000 distinct CDR3 sequences, about 14% seen once. This sample was included in a study of CD8 T cells in ankylosing spondylitis. Germline assignment: CDR1 SGHRS and CDR2 YFSETQ. V shed 2 bases, J shed 4 bases, and the junction held 6 bases outside the gene matches. CDR3 length equals 15 residues. The sequencing input was blood, either unsorted or a sorted T cell fraction (not recorded which). The source is a male donor with ankylosing spondylitis or in good health (not recorded which). This sequence joins TRBV5-1 and TRBJ1-5; 7 bases agree with TRBD1. CDR3 coding DNA: TGCGCCAGCAGCTTAGAGACAGGGATGAATCAGCCCCAGCATTTT. As protein: CASSLETGMNQPQHF.